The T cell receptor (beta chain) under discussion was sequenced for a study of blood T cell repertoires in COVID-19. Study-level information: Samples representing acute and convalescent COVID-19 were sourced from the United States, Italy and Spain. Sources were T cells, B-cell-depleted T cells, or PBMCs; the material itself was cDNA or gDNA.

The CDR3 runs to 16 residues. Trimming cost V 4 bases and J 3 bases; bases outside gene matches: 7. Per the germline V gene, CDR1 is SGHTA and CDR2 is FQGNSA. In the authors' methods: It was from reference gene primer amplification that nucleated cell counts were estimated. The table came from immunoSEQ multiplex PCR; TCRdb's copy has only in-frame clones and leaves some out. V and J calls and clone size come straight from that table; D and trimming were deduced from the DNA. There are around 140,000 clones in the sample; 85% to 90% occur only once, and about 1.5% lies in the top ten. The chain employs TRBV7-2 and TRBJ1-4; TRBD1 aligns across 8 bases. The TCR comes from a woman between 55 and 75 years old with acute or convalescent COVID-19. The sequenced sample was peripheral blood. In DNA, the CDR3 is TGTGCCAGCAGCTATTCCTACAGGGGGGCTAATGAAAAACTGTTTTTT. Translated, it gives CASSYSYRGANEKLFF. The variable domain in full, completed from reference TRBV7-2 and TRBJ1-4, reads GAGVSQSPSNKVTEKGKDVELRCDPISGHTALYWYRQSLGQGLEFLIYFQGNSAPDKSGLPSDRFSAERTGGSVSTLTIQRTQQEDSAVYLCASSYSYRGANEKLFFGSGTQLSVL.